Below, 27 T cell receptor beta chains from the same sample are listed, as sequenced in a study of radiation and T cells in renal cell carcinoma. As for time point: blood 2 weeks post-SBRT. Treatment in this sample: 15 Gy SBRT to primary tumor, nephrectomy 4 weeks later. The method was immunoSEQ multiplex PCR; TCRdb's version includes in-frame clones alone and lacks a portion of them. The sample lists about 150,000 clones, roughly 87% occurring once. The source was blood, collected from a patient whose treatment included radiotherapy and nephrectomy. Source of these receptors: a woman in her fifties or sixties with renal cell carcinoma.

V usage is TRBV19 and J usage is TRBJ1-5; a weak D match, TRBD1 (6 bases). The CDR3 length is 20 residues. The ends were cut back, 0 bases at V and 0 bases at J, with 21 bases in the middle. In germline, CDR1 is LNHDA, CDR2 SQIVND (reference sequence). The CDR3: CASSIDTGTRRIVSNQPQHF. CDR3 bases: TGTGCCAGTAGTATAGACACCGGGACAAGGAGAATTGTTAGCAATCAGCCCCAGCATTTT.

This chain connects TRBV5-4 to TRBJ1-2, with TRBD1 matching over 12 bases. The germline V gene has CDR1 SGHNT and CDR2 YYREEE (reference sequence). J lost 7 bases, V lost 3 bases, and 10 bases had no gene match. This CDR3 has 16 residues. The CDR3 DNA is TGTGCCAGCAGCTCTTACCGGGACAGGGGGCCTTTTGGCTACACCTTC. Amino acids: CASSSYRDRGPFGYTF.

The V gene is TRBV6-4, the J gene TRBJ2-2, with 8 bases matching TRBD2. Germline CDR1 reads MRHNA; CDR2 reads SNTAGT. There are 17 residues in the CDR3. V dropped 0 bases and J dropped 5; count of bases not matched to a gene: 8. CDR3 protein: CASSDSTGGPVTGELFF. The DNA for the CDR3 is TGTGCCAGCAGTGACTCGACGGGGGGGCCGGTAACCGGGGAGCTGTTTTTT.

CDR3 in amino acids: CASSPLFGANVLTF. The CDR3 DNA follows: TGTGCCAGCAGCCCCTTATTCGGGGCCAACGTCCTGACTTTC. The gene calls are TRBV11-2 and TRBJ2-6, with unresolved D. Germline lookup yields CDR1 SGHAT and CDR2 FQNNGV. The CDR3 sequence is 14 residues long. V was shortened by 5 bases and J by 4 bases, with 9 bases between the two germline ends. The whole variable domain, remainder taken from reference TRBV11-2 and TRBJ2-6, is EAGVAQSPRYKIIEKRQSVAFWCNPISGHATLYWYQQILGQGPKLLIQFQNNGVVDDSQLPKDRFSAERLKGVDSTLKIQPAKLEDSAVYLCASSPLFGANVLTFGAGSRLTVL.

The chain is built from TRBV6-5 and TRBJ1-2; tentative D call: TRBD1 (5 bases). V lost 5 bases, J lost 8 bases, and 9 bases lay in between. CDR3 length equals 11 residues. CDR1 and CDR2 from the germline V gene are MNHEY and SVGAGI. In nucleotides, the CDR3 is TGTGCCAGCAGTCCAGGGATCGGCTACACCTTC. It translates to CASSPGIGYTF.

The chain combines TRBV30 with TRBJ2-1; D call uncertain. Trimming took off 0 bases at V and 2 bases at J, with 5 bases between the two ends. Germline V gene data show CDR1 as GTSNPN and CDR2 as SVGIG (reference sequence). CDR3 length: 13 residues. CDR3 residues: CAWSVDTYNEQFF. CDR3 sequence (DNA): TGTGCCTGGAGTGTAGACACCTACAATGAGCAGTTCTTC. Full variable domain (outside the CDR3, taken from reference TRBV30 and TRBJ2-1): SQTIHQWPATLVQPVGSPLSLECTVEGTSNPNLYWYRQAAGRGLQLLFYSVGIGQISSEVPQNLSASRPQDRQFILSSKKLLLSDSGFYLCAWSVDTYNEQFFGPGTRLTVL.

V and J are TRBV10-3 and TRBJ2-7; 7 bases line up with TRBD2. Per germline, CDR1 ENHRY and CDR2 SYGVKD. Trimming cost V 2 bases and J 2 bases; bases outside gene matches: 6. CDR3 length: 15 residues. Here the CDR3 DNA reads TGTGCCATCAGTGAGGGGGCTAGCGGTGCCTACGAGCAGTACTTC. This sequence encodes CAISEGASGAYEQYF.

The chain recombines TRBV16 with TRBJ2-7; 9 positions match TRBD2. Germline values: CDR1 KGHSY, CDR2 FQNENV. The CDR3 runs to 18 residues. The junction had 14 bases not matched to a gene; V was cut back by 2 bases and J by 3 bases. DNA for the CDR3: TGTGCCAGCAGCCAAAGACCGGGACTAGCTTTAGCAAACTACGAGCAGTACTTC. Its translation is CASSQRPGLALANYEQYF.

CDR3 bases: TGTGCCAGCAGTGACAGGGTTTCCTACGAGCAGTACTTC. This codes for CASSDRVSYEQYF. The J gene is TRBJ2-7, the V gene TRBV6-1, with D maybe TRBD1 (5 bases). CDR3 length equals 13 residues. The germline V gene has CDR1 MNHNS and CDR2 SASEGT. Between the trimmed V and J ends, which lost 3 bases and 1 base, there was a span of 7 bases.

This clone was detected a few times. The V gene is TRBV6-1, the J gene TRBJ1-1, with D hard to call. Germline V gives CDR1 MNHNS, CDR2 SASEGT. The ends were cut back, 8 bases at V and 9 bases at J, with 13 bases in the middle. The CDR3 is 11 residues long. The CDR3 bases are TGTGCCAGCGGCGGTATGGGCCAAGCTTTCTTT. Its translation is CASGGMGQAFF.

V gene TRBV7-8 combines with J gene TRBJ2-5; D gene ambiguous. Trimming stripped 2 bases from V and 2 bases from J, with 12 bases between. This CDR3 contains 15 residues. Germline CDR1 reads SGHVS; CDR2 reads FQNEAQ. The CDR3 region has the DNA TGTGCCAGCAGCTTACAGTCCAGCCCACAAGAGACCCAGTACTTC. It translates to CASSLQSSPQETQYF.

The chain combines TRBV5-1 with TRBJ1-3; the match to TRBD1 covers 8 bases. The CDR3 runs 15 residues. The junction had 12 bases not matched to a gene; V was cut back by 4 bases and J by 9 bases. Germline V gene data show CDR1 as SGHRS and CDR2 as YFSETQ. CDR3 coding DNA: TGCGCCAGCAGCCCCGGACAGGGTCTGGGGAGCACCATATATTTT. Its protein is CASSPGQGLGSTIYF.

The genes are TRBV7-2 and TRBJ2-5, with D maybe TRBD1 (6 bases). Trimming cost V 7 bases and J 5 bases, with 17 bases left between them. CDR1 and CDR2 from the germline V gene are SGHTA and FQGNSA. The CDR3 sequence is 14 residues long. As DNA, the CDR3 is TGTGCCAGCATGCTTAGCACAGGGCGGGAGACCCAGTACTTC. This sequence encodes CASMLSTGRETQYF. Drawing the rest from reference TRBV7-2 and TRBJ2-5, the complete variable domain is GAGVSQSPSNKVTEKGKDVELRCDPISGHTALYWYRQSLGQGLEFLIYFQGNSAPDKSGLPSDRFSAERTGGSVSTLTIQRTQQEDSAVYLCASMLSTGRETQYFGPGTRLLVL.

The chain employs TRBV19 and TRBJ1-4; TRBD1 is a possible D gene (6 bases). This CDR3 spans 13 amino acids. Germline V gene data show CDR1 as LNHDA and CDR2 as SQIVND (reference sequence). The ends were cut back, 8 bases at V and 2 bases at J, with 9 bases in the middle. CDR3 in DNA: TGTGCCAGTCAGGGGAATACTAATGAAAAACTGTTTTTT. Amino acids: CASQGNTNEKLFF.

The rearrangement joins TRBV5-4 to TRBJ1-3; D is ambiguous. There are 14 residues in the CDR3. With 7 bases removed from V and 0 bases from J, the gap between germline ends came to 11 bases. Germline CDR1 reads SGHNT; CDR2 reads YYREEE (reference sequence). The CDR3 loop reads CASGLQGSGNTIYF. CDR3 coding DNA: TGTGCCAGCGGACTACAAGGCTCTGGAAACACCATATATTTT.

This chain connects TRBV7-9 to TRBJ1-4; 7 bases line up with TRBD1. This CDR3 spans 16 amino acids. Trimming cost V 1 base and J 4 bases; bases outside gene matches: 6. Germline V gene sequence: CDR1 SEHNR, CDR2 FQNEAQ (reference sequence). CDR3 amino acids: CASSLGWDSLNEKLFF. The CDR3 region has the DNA TGTGCCAGCAGCTTAGGATGGGACAGCCTTAATGAAAAACTGTTTTTT. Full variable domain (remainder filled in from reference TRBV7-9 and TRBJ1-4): DTGVSQNPRHKITKRGQNVTFRCDPISEHNRLYWYRQTLGQGPEFLTYFQNEAQLEKSRLLSDRFSAERPKGSFSTLEIQRTEQGDSAMYLCASSLGWDSLNEKLFFGSGTQLSVL.

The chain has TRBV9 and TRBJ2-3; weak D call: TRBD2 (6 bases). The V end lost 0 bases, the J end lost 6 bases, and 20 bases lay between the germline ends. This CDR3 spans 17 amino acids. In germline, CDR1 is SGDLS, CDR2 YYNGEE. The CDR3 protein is CASSVEVGGTAPDTQYF. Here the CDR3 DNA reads TGTGCCAGCAGCGTAGAGGTCGGAGGGACTGCCCCGGATACGCAGTATTTT.

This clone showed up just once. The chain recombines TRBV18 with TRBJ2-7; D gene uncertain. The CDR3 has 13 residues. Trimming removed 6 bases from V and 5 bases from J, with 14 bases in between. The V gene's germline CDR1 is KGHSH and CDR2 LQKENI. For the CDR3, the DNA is TGTGCCAGCTCCCCTGCCCGAAAGGACGAGCAGTACTTC. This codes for CASSPARKDEQYF. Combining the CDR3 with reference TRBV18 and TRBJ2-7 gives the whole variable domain NAGVMQNPRHLVRRRGQEARLRCSPMKGHSHVYWYRQLPEEGLKFMVYLQKENIIDESGMPKERFSAEFPKEGPSILRIQQVVRGDSAAYFCASSPARKDEQYFGPGTRLTVT.

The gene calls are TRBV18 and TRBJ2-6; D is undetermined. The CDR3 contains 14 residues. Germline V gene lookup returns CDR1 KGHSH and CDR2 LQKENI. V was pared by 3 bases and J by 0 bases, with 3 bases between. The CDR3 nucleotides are TGTGCCAGCTCACCCGGCTCTGGGGCCAACGTCCTGACTTTC. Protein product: CASSPGSGANVLTF.

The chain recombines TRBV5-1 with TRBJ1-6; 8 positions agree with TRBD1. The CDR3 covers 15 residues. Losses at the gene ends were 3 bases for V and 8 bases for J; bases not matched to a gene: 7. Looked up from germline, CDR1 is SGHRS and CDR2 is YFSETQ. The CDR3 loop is CASSSVGGQDSPLHF. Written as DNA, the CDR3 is TGCGCCAGCAGCTCGGTCGGGGGACAGGATTCACCCCTCCACTTT.

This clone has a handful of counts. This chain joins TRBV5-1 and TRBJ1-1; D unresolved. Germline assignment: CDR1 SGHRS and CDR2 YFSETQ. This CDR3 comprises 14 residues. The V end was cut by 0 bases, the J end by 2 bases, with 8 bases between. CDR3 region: CASSLEVSNTEAFF. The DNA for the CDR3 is TGCGCCAGCAGCTTGGAAGTCAGCAACACTGAAGCTTTCTTT.

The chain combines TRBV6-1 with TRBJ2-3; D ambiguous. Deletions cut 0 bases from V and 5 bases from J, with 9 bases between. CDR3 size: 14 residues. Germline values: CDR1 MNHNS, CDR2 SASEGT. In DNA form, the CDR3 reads TGTGCCAGCAGTGAAGCCGACGGCGAAGATACGCAGTATTTT. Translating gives CASSEADGEDTQYF.

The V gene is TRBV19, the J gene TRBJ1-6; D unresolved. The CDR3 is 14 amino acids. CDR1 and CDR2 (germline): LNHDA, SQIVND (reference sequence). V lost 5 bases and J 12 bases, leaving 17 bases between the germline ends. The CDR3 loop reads CASSLEGISVPLHF. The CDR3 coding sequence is TGTGCCAGTAGTCTCGAGGGTATTTCTGTACCCCTCCACTTT.

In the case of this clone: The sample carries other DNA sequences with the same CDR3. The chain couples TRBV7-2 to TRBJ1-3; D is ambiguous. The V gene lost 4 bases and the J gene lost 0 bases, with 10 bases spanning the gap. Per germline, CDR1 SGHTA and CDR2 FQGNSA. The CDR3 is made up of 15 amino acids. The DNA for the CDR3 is TGTGCCAGCAGCTCCTTCCGGGGCTCTGGAAACACCATATATTTT. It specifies CASSSFRGSGNTIYF.

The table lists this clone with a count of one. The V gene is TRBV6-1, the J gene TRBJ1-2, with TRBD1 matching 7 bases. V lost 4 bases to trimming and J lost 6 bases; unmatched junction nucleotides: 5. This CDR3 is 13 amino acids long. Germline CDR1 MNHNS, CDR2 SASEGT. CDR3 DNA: TGTGCCAGCAGTGCCGGGACAGCAAATGGCTACACCTTC. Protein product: CASSAGTANGYTF.

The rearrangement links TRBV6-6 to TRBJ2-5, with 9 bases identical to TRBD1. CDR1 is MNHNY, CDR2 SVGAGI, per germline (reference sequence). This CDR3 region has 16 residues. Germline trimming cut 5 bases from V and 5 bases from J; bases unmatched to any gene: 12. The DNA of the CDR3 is TGTGCCAGCAGTCAACCGGGACAGGGATCCCGGGAGACCCAGTACTTC. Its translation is CASSQPGQGSRETQYF.

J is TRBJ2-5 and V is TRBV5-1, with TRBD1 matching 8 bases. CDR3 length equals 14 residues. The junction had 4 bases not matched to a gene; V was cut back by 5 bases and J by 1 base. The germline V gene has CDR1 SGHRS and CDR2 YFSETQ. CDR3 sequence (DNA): TGCGCCAGCAGATCCGGACAGGGCCAAGAGACCCAGTACTTC. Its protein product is CASRSGQGQETQYF.